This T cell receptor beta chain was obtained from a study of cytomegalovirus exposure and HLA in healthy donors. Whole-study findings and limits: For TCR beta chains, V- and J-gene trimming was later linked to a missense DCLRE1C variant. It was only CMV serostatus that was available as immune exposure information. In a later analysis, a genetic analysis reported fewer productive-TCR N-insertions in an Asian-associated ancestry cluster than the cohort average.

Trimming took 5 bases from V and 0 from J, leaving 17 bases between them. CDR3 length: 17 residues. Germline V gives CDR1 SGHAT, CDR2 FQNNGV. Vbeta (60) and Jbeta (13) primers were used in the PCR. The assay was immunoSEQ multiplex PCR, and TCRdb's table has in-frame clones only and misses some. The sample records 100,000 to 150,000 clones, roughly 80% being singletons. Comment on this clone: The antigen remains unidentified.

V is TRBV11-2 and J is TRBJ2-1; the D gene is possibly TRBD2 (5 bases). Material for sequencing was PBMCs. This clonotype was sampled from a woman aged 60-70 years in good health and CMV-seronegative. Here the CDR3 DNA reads TGTGCCAGCAGCCTGAGAGCGGCAGTGAGCTCCTACAATGAGCAGTTCTTC. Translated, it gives CASSLRAAVSSYNEQFF.